The 29 T cell receptor beta chains listed next were all sequenced from one sample in a study of blood T cells in healthy people across ages. Together with a sample-barcoded 5' primer, a J-beta primer mix was included in a second PCR lasting roughly 6 to 12 cycles. TCRdb itself ran the 5' RACE reads through MiXCR, one entry per CDR3 protein. The data show 1.5 million or so distinct CDR3 sequences, with roughly 43% seen just once and 4% held by the top ten. The sample taken for sequencing was blood. The source of these receptors is a woman younger than 35 in good health.

V gene TRBV24-1 combines with J gene TRBJ2-1; TRBD1 matches at 9 bases. Unmatched junction bases numbered 5, after V lost 4 bases and J lost 2 bases. The CDR3 covers 16 residues. Germline-derived CDR1 and CDR2 are KGHDR and SFDVKD. CDR3 coding DNA: TGTGCCACCAGTGAAGCCGGGACAGGGACCTACAATGAGCAGTTCTTC. It yields the protein CATSEAGTGTYNEQFF.

V is TRBV12-3 or TRBV12-4 and J is TRBJ2-1, with D tentatively TRBD1 (5 bases). The DNA end lines up better with TRBJ2-7; the J call may be wrong. This CDR3 spans 13 amino acids. CDR3 loop: CASNRLGHNEQYF. The DNA for the CDR3 is TGTGCCAGCAACAGGTTGGGGCACAATGAGCAGTACTTC.

The V gene is TRBV28, the J gene TRBJ2-4; D not resolved. V lost 5 bases to trimming and J lost 0 bases, with 17 bases between them. CDR3 length: 17 amino acids. The V gene's germline CDR1 is MDHEN and CDR2 SYDVKM. This CDR3 is CASSPKISSLAKNIQYF. DNA of the CDR3: TGTGCCAGCAGTCCGAAAATCAGCTCCTTAGCCAAAAACATTCAGTACTTC.

This sequence joins TRBV6-6 and TRBJ1-4, with unresolved D. Trimming left V 2 bases short and J 0 bases short, with 7 bases between. This CDR3 has 15 residues. Germline loops: CDR1 MNHNY, CDR2 SVGAGI (reference sequence). CDR3 sequence reads: CASSYHQATNEKLFF. As DNA, the CDR3 is TGTGCCAGCAGTTACCACCAGGCAACTAATGAAAAACTGTTTTTT.

This clonotype has more than one count but fewer than ten. The chain is built from TRBV12-3 or TRBV12-4 and TRBJ2-6; no clear D. V lost 5 bases, J lost 9 bases, and 8 bases lay in between. The CDR3 length is 12 residues. CDR3 DNA sequence: TGTGCCAGCAGTAGCGTCATCAACGTCCTGACTTTC. Its translation: CASSSVINVLTF.

The chain joins TRBV25-1 to TRBJ2-1, with 11 bases that match TRBD2. Matching the DNA end better, TRBJ2-7 makes the J call doubtful. From germline, CDR1 is MGHDK and CDR2 SYGVNS. CDR3 length equals 16 residues. This CDR3 is CASSSGTSGSYNEQYF. The CDR3 nucleotides are TGTGCCAGCAGCTCCGGGACTAGCGGCTCCTACAATGAGCAGTACTTC.

V and J are TRBV11-1 and TRBJ2-1; TRBD2 aligns across 8 bases. V lost 5 bases, J lost 3 bases, and 6 bases stayed unmatched. The V gene's germline CDR1 is SGHAT and CDR2 FQDESV (reference sequence). CDR3 size: 15 residues. CDR3 amino acids: CASSTQRELYNEQFF. In DNA, the CDR3 is TGTGCCAGCAGCACTCAGCGGGAGCTCTACAATGAGCAGTTCTTC.

CDR3 coding DNA: TGTGCCAGCAGCGACGGGACCACCAATGAGCAGTTCTTC. Its translation: CASSDGTTNEQFF. V usage is TRBV7-9 and J usage is TRBJ2-1; D is perhaps TRBD1 or TRBD2 (5 bases each). Germline CDR1 SEHNR, CDR2 FQNEAQ (reference sequence). Trimming cost V 5 bases and J 6 bases, with 11 bases left between them. The CDR3 extends over 13 amino acids. Full variable domain (remainder filled in from reference TRBV7-9 and TRBJ2-1): DTGVSQNPRHKITKRGQNVTFRCDPISEHNRLYWYRQTLGQGPEFLTYFQNEAQLEKSRLLSDRFSAERPKGSFSTLEIQRTEQGDSAMYLCASSDGTTNEQFFGPGTRLTVL.

This clonotype was observed a few times. The genes are TRBV4-3 and TRBJ1-3; no clear D. CDR1 is LGHNA, CDR2 YSLEER, per germline. This CDR3 region has 16 residues. Trimming shortened V by 0 bases and J by 0 bases, and 9 bases separated the two germline ends. CDR3 in DNA: TGCGCCAGCAGCCAAGATAGGCAAAGCTCTGGAAACACCATATATTTT. It translates to CASSQDRQSSGNTIYF.

The CDR3 DNA reads as TGTGCCACCAGCAGTGCCCGGGGGGGGATCTCACCCCTCCACTTT. It is translated as CATSSARGGISPLHF. This chain joins TRBV15 and TRBJ1-6, with a tentative D call TRBD1 (5 bases). This CDR3 contains 15 residues. The germline V and J ends were trimmed by 3 bases and 10 bases, with 16 bases remaining between them. CDR1 is LNHNV, CDR2 YYDKDF, per germline (reference sequence).

This CDR3 reads CASRGQDQPQHF. The CDR3 nucleotides read TGTGCCAGCAGGGGACAGGATCAGCCCCAGCATTTT. V usage is TRBV12-3 or TRBV12-4 and J usage is TRBJ1-5; TRBD1 aligns across 8 bases. V shed 6 bases and J 5 bases; nucleotides not matched to a gene: 0. The CDR3 loop spans 12 amino acids.

This clonotype was seen a few times. This chain uses TRBV20-1 with TRBJ2-3; TRBD2 matches at 8 bases. The CDR3 sequence is 22 residues long. From germline, CDR1 is DFQATT and CDR2 SNEGSKA (reference sequence). Trimming cost V 1 base and J 4 bases; bases outside gene matches: 28. The CDR3 nucleotides are TGCAGTGCTAGAGCTCCGGGAACTAGCGGACCTATGGGGTCTCCGCGGGCAGATACGCAGTATTTT. Translating gives CSARAPGTSGPMGSPRADTQYF.

Concerning this clonotype itself: A much larger clone differs by one base, so this may be a read error. The chain couples TRBV29-1 to TRBJ2-5; 15 nucleotides agree with TRBD2. The CDR3 spans 20 residues. The J segment lost 11 bases and the V segment lost 2 bases, leaving 24 bases of the junction unmatched. Germline V gives CDR1 SQVTM, CDR2 ANQGSEA. The CDR3 DNA is TGCAGCGTTGAAAGGGCAGGGACTAGCGGGGGGACGAGCTCCTACAATGAGCAGTACTTC. Encoded protein: CSVERAGTSGGTSSYNEQYF.

The rearrangement joins TRBV6-5 to TRBJ1-2; TRBD1 matches at 10 bases. The CDR3 is made up of 19 amino acids. With V trimmed by 2 bases and J by 5 bases, 17 bases remained unmatched. From germline, CDR1 is MNHEY and CDR2 SVGAGI. As DNA, the CDR3 is TGTGCCAGCAGTTACAGGGCCGGGACAGGGGACGGCGGAGGGTATGGCTACACCTTC. Translating gives CASSYRAGTGDGGGYGYTF.

This clonotype was counted only a few times. The chain uses TRBV6-2 or TRBV6-3 and TRBJ2-3; D remains ambiguous. The germline V and J ends were trimmed by 0 bases and 9 bases, with 7 bases remaining between them. This CDR3 has 12 residues. Germline loops: CDR1 MNHEY, CDR2 SVGEGT. This chain's CDR3 is CASSYSLGTQYF. The CDR3 DNA follows: TGTGCCAGCAGTTACTCGTTAGGCACGCAGTATTTT.

This clonotype was detected a few times. The J gene is TRBJ2-5, the V gene TRBV20-1, with TRBD2 matching 8 bases. The germline CDR1 and CDR2 sequences are DFQATT and SNEGSKA (reference sequence). V shed 3 bases and J 4 bases; nucleotides not matched to a gene: 1. This CDR3 spans 12 amino acids. The CDR3 DNA follows: TGCAGTGCTAGGGCGGGGGGAGAGACCCAGTACTTC. As protein: CSARAGGETQYF.

The chain joins TRBV10-3 to TRBJ2-1; 10 bases are shared with TRBD2. In germline, CDR1 is ENHRY, CDR2 SYGVKD. The CDR3 runs 16 residues. The J segment lost 5 bases and the V segment lost 3 bases, leaving 7 bases of the junction unmatched. The CDR3 region has the DNA TGTGCCATCAGTGATTGCGGGACTAGCGTCAACAATGAGCAGTTCTTC. Translated, it gives CAISDCGTSVNNEQFF.

On this clonotype: It may be a read error: a sequence one base away is much more abundant. The chain combines TRBV6-4 with TRBJ2-1; 8 bases fit TRBD2. The CDR3 is 15 residues long. The germline gives CDR1 MRHNA, CDR2 SNTAGT. J gave up 9 bases and V 6 bases, and 13 bases lay outside the gene matches. CDR3 amino acids: CASSPGLEGRSEQFF. The CDR3 DNA reads TGTGCCAGCAGCCCGGGACTAGAGGGCCGCAGTGAGCAGTTCTTC.

The rearrangement links TRBV20-1 to TRBJ2-7; 9 positions agree with TRBD2. CDR3 length: 14 residues. The germline V gene has CDR1 DFQATT and CDR2 SNEGSKA (reference sequence). V lost 3 bases to trimming and J lost 0 bases; unmatched junction nucleotides: 3. The CDR3 DNA reads as TGCAGTGCTAGTGGACTAGCGATCTCCTACGAGCAGTACTTC. It specifies CSASGLAISYEQYF.

The chain couples TRBV27 to TRBJ2-2, with TRBD2 matching 11 bases. The V and J ends lost 7 bases and 3 bases, in that order; junction bases with no gene match: 13. Germline-derived CDR1 and CDR2 are MNHEY and SMNVEV (reference sequence). The CDR3 extends over 18 amino acids. Here the CDR3 DNA reads TGTGCCAGCAAAACGACCCTGGGACTAGCGGTCCACACCGGGGAGCTGTTTTTT. Protein: CASKTTLGLAVHTGELFF.

This clonotype was seen more than once but under ten times. The CDR3 bases are TGTGCCAGCGGGGGACAAGCCCAAGAGACCCAGTACTTC. Translated: CASGGQAQETQYF. The gene calls are TRBV27 and TRBJ2-5, with a tentative D call TRBD1 (6 bases). V was cut by 8 bases and J by 1 base, with 11 bases left in between. CDR1 and CDR2 (germline): MNHEY, SMNVEV (reference sequence). The CDR3 is made up of 13 amino acids.

This sequence joins TRBV7-2 and TRBJ1-5, with D unclear. CDR3 length equals 16 residues. V lost 5 bases and J lost 3, with 17 bases in between. Germline loops: CDR1 SGHTA, CDR2 FQGNSA. The DNA of the CDR3 is TGTGCCAGCAGCAATCTCCTAGGAGCCCTCAATCAGCCCCAGCATTTT. The encoded protein is CASSNLLGALNQPQHF.

This clonotype was picked up many times. The chain recombines TRBV12-3 or TRBV12-4 with TRBJ2-1; 8 bases fit TRBD2. J was trimmed by 7 bases and V by 2 bases; bases with no gene match: 7. This CDR3 has 15 residues. The chain's CDR3 is CASSLWAGGPNEQFF. In nucleotides, the CDR3 is TGTGCCAGCAGTTTATGGGCGGGAGGTCCTAATGAGCAGTTCTTC.

The chain has TRBV27 and TRBJ2-1, with 7 bases matching TRBD2. With V trimmed by 3 bases and J by 7 bases, 9 bases remained unmatched. Per the germline V gene, CDR1 is MNHEY and CDR2 is SMNVEV (reference sequence). The CDR3 has 15 amino acids. CDR3 sequence reads: CASSFPSGPGNEQFF. DNA for the CDR3: TGTGCCAGCAGTTTCCCTAGCGGCCCTGGGAATGAGCAGTTCTTC.

The chain couples TRBV5-1 to TRBJ2-5; D gene uncertain. The J call may be mistaken, given a closer DNA end match to TRBJ2-7. Germline lookup yields CDR1 SGHRS and CDR2 YFSETQ. CDR3 length equals 13 residues. CDR3 sequence (DNA): TGCGCCAGCAGCTTGACCTCCGGAATCGAGCAGTACTTC. Its protein is CASSLTSGIEQYF.

This clonotype was seen a few times. J is TRBJ1-2 and V is TRBV7-2, with 9 positions matching TRBD1. From germline, CDR1 is SGHTA and CDR2 FQGNSA. J gave up 4 bases and V 5 bases, and 8 bases lay outside the gene matches. CDR3 length: 15 amino acids. In DNA form, the CDR3 reads TGTGCCAGCAGCCCCGAAGGACAGGGGCTCTATGGCTACACCTTC. Amino acid sequence: CASSPEGQGLYGYTF. The full variable domain, rest sourced from reference TRBV7-2 and TRBJ1-2, is GAGVSQSPSNKVTEKGKDVELRCDPISGHTALYWYRQSLGQGLEFLIYFQGNSAPDKSGLPSDRFSAERTGGSVSTLTIQRTQQEDSAVYLCASSPEGQGLYGYTFGSGTRLTVV.

Details on this clonotype: A much larger clone differs from this one at a single base, so this may be a read error. This chain links TRBV5-1 with TRBJ2-5, with D perhaps being TRBD1 or TRBD2 (5 bases each). V dropped 3 bases and J dropped 4 bases, with 16 bases sitting between them. The CDR3 consists of 15 residues. CDR1 SGHRS and CDR2 YFSETQ come from the germline V gene. The CDR3 sequence: CASSWLGAGTETQYF. The CDR3 DNA reads TGCGCCAGCAGCTGGCTTGGGGCAGGGACAGAGACCCAGTACTTC.

The chain uses TRBV15 and TRBJ2-3, with a possible D match to TRBD2 (5 bases). The length of the CDR3 is 16 residues. V was clipped by 0 bases and J by 0 bases, with 10 bases between them. Germline lookup yields CDR1 LNHNV and CDR2 YYDKDF (reference sequence). The CDR3 sequence is CATSRDLTGSTDTQYF. The CDR3 bases are TGTGCCACCAGCAGAGATCTGACGGGGAGCACAGATACGCAGTATTTT.

This clonotype occurred a few times. The chain uses TRBV20-1 and TRBJ1-1; D gene ambiguous. This CDR3 region has 13 residues. V shed 3 bases and J shed 0 bases, with 8 bases lying between them. Germline lookup yields CDR1 DFQATT and CDR2 SNEGSKA (reference sequence). CDR3 DNA sequence: TGCAGTGCTAGGGGAAACCTGAACACTGAAGCTTTCTTT. This encodes CSARGNLNTEAFF.